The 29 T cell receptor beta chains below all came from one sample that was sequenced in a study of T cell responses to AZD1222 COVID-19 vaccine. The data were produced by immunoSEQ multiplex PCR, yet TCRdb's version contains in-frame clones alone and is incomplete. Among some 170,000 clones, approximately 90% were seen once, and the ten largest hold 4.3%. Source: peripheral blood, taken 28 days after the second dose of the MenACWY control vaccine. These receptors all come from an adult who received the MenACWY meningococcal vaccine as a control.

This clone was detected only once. The CDR3 here is CAIPAGETSTDTQYF. CDR3 in DNA: TGTGCCATCCCCGCTGGGGAGACTAGCACAGATACGCAGTATTTT. The V call is TRBV5-4, the J call TRBJ2-3, with D possibly matching TRBD2 (5 bases). The germline V gene encodes CDR1 SGHNT and CDR2 YYREEE (reference sequence). With 9 bases removed from V and 0 bases from J, the gap between germline ends came to 17 bases. The CDR3 has 15 amino acids. The complete variable domain, with remaining parts taken from reference TRBV5-4 and TRBJ2-3, reads ETGVTQSPTHLIKTRGQQVTLRCSSQSGHNTVSWYQQALGQGPQFIFQYYREEENGRGNFPPRFSGLQFPNYSSELNVNALELDDSALYLCAIPAGETSTDTQYFGPGTRLTVL.

This chain's CDR3 is CASSTGPGYTF. The CDR3 DNA is TGTGCCAGTAGTACGGGGCCGGGCTACACCTTC. The chain joins TRBV19 to TRBJ1-2; possible D gene TRBD1, 5 bases. CDR1 and CDR2 (germline): LNHDA, SQIVND (reference sequence). This CDR3 has 11 amino acids. V shed 4 bases and J shed 8 bases, with 8 bases lying between them. Complete variable domain (other parts from reference TRBV19 and TRBJ1-2): DGGITQSPKYLFRKEGQNVTLSCEQNLNHDAMYWYRQDPGQGLRLIYYSQIVNDFQKGDIAEGYSVSREKKESFPLTVTSAQKNPTAFYLCASSTGPGYTFGSGTRLTVV.

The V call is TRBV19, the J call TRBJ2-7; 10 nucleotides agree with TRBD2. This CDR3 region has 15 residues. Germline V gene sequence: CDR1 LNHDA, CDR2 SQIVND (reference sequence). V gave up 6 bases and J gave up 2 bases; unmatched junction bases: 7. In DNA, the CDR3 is TGTGCCAGTAGCCTCCGGACTAGCGGTACCTACGAGCAGTACTTC. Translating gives CASSLRTSGTYEQYF.

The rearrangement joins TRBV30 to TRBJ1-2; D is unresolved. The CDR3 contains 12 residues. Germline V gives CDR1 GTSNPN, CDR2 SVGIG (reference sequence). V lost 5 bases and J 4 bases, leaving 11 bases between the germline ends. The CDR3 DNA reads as TGTGCCTGGGAAAGAGGCTTCTATGGCTACACCTTC. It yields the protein CAWERGFYGYTF.

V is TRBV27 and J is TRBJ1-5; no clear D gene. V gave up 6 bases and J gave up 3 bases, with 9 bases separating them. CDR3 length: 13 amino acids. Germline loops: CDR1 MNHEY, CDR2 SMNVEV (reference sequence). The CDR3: CASRARVNQPQHF. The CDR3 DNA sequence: TGTGCCAGCAGGGCTCGGGTCAATCAGCCCCAGCATTTT.

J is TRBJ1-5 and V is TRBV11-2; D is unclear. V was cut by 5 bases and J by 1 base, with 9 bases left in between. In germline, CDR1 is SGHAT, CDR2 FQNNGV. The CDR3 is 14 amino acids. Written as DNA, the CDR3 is TGTGCCAGCAGCCCCGGACGCAGCAATCAGCCCCAGCATTTT. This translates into CASSPGRSNQPQHF.

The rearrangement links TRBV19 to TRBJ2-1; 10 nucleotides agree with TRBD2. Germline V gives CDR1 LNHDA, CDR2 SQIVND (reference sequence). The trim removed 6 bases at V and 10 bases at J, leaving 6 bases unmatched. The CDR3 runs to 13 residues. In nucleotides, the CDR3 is TGTGCCAGTAGAGAGCGGGAGGGGTGGGAGCAGTTCTTC. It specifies CASREREGWEQFF.

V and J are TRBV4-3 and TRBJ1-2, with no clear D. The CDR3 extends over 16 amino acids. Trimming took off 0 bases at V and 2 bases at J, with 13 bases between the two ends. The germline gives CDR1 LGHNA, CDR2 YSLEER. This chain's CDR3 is CASSQDWATGNYGYTF. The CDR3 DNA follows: TGCGCCAGCAGCCAAGATTGGGCGACGGGAAACTATGGCTACACCTTC.

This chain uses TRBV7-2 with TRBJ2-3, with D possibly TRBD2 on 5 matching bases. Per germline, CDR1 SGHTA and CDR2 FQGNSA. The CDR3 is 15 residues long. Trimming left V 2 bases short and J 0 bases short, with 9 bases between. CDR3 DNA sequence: TGTGCCAGCAGCTTACGAGCGGCTAGCACAGATACGCAGTATTTT. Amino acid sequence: CASSLRAASTDTQYF.

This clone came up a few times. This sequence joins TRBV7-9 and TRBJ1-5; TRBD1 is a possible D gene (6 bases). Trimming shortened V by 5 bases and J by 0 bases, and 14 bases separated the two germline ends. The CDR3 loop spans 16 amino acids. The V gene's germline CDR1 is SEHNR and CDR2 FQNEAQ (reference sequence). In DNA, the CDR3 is TGTGCCAGCAGCGACGCGGCAGGGGTTAGCAATCAGCCCCAGCATTTT. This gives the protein CASSDAAGVSNQPQHF.

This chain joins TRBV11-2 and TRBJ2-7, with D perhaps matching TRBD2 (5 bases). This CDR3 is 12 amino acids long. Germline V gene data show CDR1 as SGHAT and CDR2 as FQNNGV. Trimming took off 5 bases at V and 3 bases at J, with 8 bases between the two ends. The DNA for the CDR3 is TGTGCCAGCAGCAGGACTTACTACGAGCAGTACTTC. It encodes CASSRTYYEQYF.

The CDR3 nucleotides read TGTGCCAGCAGCTTAGGCGGGCCGCACTCCTACGAGCAGTACTTC. It translates to CASSLGGPHSYEQYF. The chain is built from TRBV7-6 and TRBJ2-7, with a possible D match to TRBD2 (5 bases). This CDR3 has 15 amino acids. Trimming removed 1 base at V and 0 bases at J, with 10 bases between. CDR1 is SGHVS and CDR2 is FNYEAQ in the germline V gene.

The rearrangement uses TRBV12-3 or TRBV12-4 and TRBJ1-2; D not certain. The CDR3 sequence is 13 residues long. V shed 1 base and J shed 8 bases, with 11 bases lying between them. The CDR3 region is CASSLDVLSGYTF. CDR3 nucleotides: TGTGCCAGCAGTTTAGACGTCTTAAGCGGCTACACCTTC.

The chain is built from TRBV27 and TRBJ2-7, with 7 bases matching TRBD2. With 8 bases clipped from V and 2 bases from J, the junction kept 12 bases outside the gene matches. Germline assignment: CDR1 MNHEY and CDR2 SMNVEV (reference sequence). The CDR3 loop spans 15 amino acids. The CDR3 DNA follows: TGTGCCAGCTTTGGCGGGTCACGGGGGGCCTACGAGCAGTACTTC. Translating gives CASFGGSRGAYEQYF.

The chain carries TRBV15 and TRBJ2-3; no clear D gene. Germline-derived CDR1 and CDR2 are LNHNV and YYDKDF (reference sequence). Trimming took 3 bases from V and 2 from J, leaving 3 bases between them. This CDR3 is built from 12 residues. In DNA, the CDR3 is TGTGCCACCAGCAGGTACACAGATACGCAGTATTTT. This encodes CATSRYTDTQYF.

The CDR3 here is CASSSSGYYEQYF. As DNA, the CDR3 is TGTGCCAGCAGCTCGAGCGGGTACTACGAGCAGTACTTC. The chain links TRBV5-4 to TRBJ2-7; tentatively, D is TRBD2 (6 bases). This CDR3 contains 13 residues. Trimming removed 3 bases at V and 3 bases at J, with 10 bases between. Germline CDR1 reads SGHNT; CDR2 reads YYREEE (reference sequence).

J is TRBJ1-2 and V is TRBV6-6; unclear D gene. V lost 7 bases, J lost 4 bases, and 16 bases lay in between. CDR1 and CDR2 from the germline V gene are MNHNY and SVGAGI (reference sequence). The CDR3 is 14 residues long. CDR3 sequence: CASKSGAGSYGYTF. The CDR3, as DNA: TGTGCCAGCAAGTCGGGCGCAGGTAGCTATGGCTACACCTTC.

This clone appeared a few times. The CDR3 sequence is CASSLVAGQDTGELFF. The CDR3 DNA follows: TGTGCCAGCAGCTTAGTCGCCGGCCAGGACACCGGGGAGCTGTTTTTT. The V gene is TRBV7-7, the J gene TRBJ2-2; D is unresolved. CDR3 length: 16 amino acids. V lost 1 base, J lost 3 bases, and 12 bases lay in between. Germline V gives CDR1 SSHAT, CDR2 FNYEAQ (reference sequence).

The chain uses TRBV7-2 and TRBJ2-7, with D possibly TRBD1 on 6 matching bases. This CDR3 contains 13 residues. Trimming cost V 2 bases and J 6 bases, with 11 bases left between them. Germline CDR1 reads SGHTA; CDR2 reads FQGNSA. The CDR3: CASSLNRVSEQYF. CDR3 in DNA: TGTGCCAGCAGCTTAAACAGGGTAAGCGAGCAGTACTTC.

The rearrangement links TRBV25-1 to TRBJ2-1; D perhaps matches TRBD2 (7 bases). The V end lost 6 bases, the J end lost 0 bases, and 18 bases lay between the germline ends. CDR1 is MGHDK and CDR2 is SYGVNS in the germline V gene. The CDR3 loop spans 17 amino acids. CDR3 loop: CASSPQRGGDSYNEQFF. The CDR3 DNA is TGTGCCAGCAGCCCCCAAAGGGGGGGCGACTCCTACAATGAGCAGTTCTTC.

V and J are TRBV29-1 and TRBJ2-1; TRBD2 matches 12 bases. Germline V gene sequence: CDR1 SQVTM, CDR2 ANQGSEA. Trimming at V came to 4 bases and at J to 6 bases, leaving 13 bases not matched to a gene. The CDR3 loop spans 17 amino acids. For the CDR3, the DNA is TGCAGCGTTGTATTTGAACCTCTAGCGGGAGGGATCAATGAGCAGTTCTTC. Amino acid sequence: CSVVFEPLAGGINEQFF.

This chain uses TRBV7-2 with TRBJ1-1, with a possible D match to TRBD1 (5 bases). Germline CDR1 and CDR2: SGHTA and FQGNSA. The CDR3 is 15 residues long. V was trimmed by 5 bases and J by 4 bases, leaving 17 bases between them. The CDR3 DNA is TGTGCCAGCAGCCCGGGACTCCTCGGGGTCACTGAAGCTTTCTTT. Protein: CASSPGLLGVTEAFF.

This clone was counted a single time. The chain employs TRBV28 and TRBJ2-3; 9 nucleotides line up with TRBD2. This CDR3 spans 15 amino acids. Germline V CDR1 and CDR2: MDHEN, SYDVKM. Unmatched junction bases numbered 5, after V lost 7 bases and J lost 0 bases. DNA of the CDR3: TGTGCCAGCAAGCTAGCGGGGACTAGCACAGATACGCAGTATTTT. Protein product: CASKLAGTSTDTQYF. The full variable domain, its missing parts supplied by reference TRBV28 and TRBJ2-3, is DVKVTQSSRYLVKRTGEKVFLECVQDMDHENMFWYRQDPGLGLRLIYFSYDVKMKEKGDIPEGYSVSREKKERFSLILESASTNQTSMYLCASKLAGTSTDTQYFGPGTRLTVL.

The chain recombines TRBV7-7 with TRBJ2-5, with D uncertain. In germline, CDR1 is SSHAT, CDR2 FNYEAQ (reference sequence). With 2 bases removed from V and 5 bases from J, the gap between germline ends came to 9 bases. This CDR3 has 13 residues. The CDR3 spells CASSLSLVETQYF. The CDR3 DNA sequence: TGTGCCAGCAGCTTAAGCCTGGTGGAGACCCAGTACTTC.

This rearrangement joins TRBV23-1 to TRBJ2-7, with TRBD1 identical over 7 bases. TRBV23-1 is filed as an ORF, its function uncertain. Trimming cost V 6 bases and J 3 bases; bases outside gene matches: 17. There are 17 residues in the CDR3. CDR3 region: CASRKGRRDRIFYEQYF. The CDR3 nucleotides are TGCGCCAGCAGGAAAGGTAGACGGGACAGAATATTCTACGAGCAGTACTTC.

The chain's CDR3 is CASSWKRDAYNEQFF. The DNA of the CDR3 is TGTGCCAGCAGTTGGAAGCGGGATGCTTACAATGAGCAGTTCTTC. The rearrangement uses TRBV27 and TRBJ2-1; 7 bases are shared with TRBD2. The CDR3 contains 15 residues. The germline CDR1 and CDR2 sequences are MNHEY and SMNVEV (reference sequence). Trimming at V came to 4 bases and at J to 4 bases, leaving 7 bases not matched to a gene.

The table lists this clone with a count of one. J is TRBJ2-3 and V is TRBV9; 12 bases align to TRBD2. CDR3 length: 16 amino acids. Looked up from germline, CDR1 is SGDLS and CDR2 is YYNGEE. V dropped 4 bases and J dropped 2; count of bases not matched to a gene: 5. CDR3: CASSPRLAGDTDTQYF. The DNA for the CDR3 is TGTGCCAGCAGCCCAAGACTAGCGGGAGACACAGATACGCAGTATTTT.

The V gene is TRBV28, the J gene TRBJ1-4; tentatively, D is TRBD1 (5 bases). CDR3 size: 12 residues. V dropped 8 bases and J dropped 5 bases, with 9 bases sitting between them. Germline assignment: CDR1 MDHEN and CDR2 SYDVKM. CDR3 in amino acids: CASGTVNEKLFF. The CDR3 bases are TGTGCCAGCGGGACGGTCAATGAAAAACTGTTTTTT.

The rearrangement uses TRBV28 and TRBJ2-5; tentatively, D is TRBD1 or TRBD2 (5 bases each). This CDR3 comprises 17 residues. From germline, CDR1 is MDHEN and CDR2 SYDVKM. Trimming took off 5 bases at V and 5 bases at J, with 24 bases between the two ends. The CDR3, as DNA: TGTGCCAGCAGTCCGACCCTAGGGACCCCGAAATCGGAGACCCAGTACTTC. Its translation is CASSPTLGTPKSETQYF.